A single sample is the source of the 9 T cell receptor beta chains below, sequenced in a study of tumor-infiltrating lymphocytes in oesophageal squamous cell carcinoma. One entry per CDR3 protein, called by TCRdb with MiXCR from the PCR reads. The table includes about 12,000 distinct CDR3 sequences, about 54% detected once. Material: esophageal tumor tissue. The source is a female donor with esophageal squamous cell carcinoma.

V gene TRBV28 combines with J gene TRBJ2-5; possibly TRBD1 or TRBD2 for D (5 bases each). With the DNA end fitting TRBJ2-3 better, the J assignment may be wrong. Germline V gene lookup returns CDR1 MDHEN and CDR2 SYDVKM. There are 15 residues in the CDR3. The chain's CDR3 is CASSARDRYTDTQYF. In DNA, the CDR3 is TGTGCCAGCAGTGCCCGGGACCGTTACACAGATACGCAGTATTTT.

This clonotype is medium-sized within its sample. The chain is built from TRBV11-2 and TRBJ2-1; TRBD2 matches at 8 bases. Germline CDR1 and CDR2: SGHAT and FQNNGV. J was trimmed by 3 bases and V by 5 bases; bases with no gene match: 9. The CDR3 is made up of 16 amino acids. The CDR3 reads CASSRRGSGGYNEQFF. CDR3 DNA: TGTGCCAGCAGCCGGCGGGGGAGCGGGGGCTACAATGAGCAGTTCTTC.

The genes are TRBV7-3 and TRBJ2-3; no firm D call. This CDR3 is built from 14 residues. Germline V gene lookup returns CDR1 SGHTA and CDR2 FQGTGA. The V end was cut by 1 base, the J end by 0 bases, with 5 bases between. This CDR3 reads CASSLIPSTDTQYF. The CDR3, as DNA: TGTGCCAGCAGCTTAATTCCTAGCACAGATACGCAGTATTTT. The full variable domain, in which reference TRBV7-3 and TRBJ2-3 provide the parts outside the CDR3, is GAGVSQTPSNKVTEKGKYVELRCDPISGHTALYWYRQSLGQGPEFLIYFQGTGAADDSGLPNDRFFAVRPEGSVSTLKIQRTERGDSAVYLCASSLIPSTDTQYFGPGTRLTVL.

This clonotype is deemed medium-sized. The gene calls are TRBV28 and TRBJ2-3, with D possibly being TRBD1 or TRBD2 (5 bases each). The CDR3 loop spans 15 amino acids. V lost 3 bases, J lost 2 bases, and 12 bases lay in between. Germline CDR1 reads MDHEN; CDR2 reads SYDVKM. The CDR3 reads CASSLGRILTDTQYF. The CDR3 DNA sequence: TGTGCCAGCAGTTTGGGACGGATTCTCACAGATACGCAGTATTTT.

The chain carries TRBV7-9 and TRBJ2-3; D is possibly TRBD2 (7 bases). The CDR3 has 15 amino acids. The ends were cut back, 5 bases at V and 4 bases at J, with 16 bases in the middle. Germline values: CDR1 SEHNR, CDR2 FQNEAQ (reference sequence). CDR3 sequence: CASSGRRGGPDTQYF. CDR3 DNA: TGTGCCAGCAGCGGGAGGAGGGGGGGCCCAGATACGCAGTATTTT. The whole variable domain, filled in from reference TRBV7-9 and TRBJ2-3, reads DTGVSQNPRHKITKRGQNVTFRCDPISEHNRLYWYRQTLGQGPEFLTYFQNEAQLEKSRLLSDRFSAERPKGSFSTLEIQRTEQGDSAMYLCASSGRRGGPDTQYFGPGTRLTVL.

At least ten counts were recorded for this clonotype. The V and J genes are TRBV27 and TRBJ2-1; 8 bases are shared with TRBD1. The V and J ends lost 5 bases and 7 bases, in that order; junction bases with no gene match: 16. Germline V gene lookup returns CDR1 MNHEY and CDR2 SMNVEV (reference sequence). The CDR3 has 17 amino acids. The DNA for the CDR3 is TGTGCCAGCAGTCTCTCAGCTGGGACAGGACAAAGAAATGAGCAGTTCTTC. Translated, it gives CASSLSAGTGQRNEQFF.

A remark on this clonotype: The DNA is omitted, as the CDR3 cannot be located on it reliably, and the CDR3 follows TCRdb's listing. The chain is built from TRBV5-3 and TRBJ2-6; the listed D gene, TRBD1, was not tested against the DNA. TRBV5-3 is sorted into the ORF group, with uncertain function. The CDR3 totals 15 residues, both ends included. CDR3 residues: CARSFRQALWLHLRF.

The chain is built from TRBV7-9 and TRBJ2-7, with 8 bases fitting TRBD1. TRBJ2-1 matches the DNA end more closely, so the J call is doubtful. Looked up from germline, CDR1 is SEHNR and CDR2 is FQNEAQ (reference sequence). This CDR3 spans 13 amino acids. This chain's CDR3 is CASRRQGYNEQFF. CDR3 bases: TGTGCCAGCAGACGACAGGGGTACAATGAGCAGTTCTTC.

A remark on this clonotype: This is likely a read error, given that the CDR3 carries no conserved phenylalanine or tryptophan at its end. Because the CDR3's place on the DNA is in doubt, the DNA is left out and the CDR3 is given as listed by TCRdb. CDR3 in amino acids: CASRKTGSGYTFGS. This chain uses TRBV10-2 with TRBJ2-1; TRBD1, the table's D call, was not compared with the DNA. Germline V gene lookup returns CDR1 WSHSY and CDR2 SAAADI. The CDR3 has 14 residues if both end residues are counted.